This TCR beta chain was captured in a study of shared clonotypes between healthy human individuals (TCRdb year 2020). The study in broad terms: Three men and two women, aged 18 to 49 years, made up the cohort. For each donor, three plates each were used for CD4 naive and CD4 memory, two plates were used for CD8 naive, and one plate was used for CD8 memory. The study deeply sequenced blood TCR repertoires of about 5 healthy adults to estimate repertoire size and the extent of clonotype sharing between individuals. Libraries were prepared and TCR repertoires were sequenced by different laboratories using diverse techniques, in order to increase sequencing depth and limit assay-specific biases. Leukapheresis yielded between about 0.85 and 10 billion PBMCs per donor.

Healthy HIV-negative adults with no recently reported acute infections or vaccinations were included as donors. Only Caucasian adults living in Nashville, Tennessee, USA were represented among the donors. CD4+ T cells were enriched through magnetic negative selection, after which naive cells were positively selected on CD45RA and the remaining negative fraction served as the memory subset. Blood was obtained by leukapheresis, after which PBMCs were separated by Ficoll-Histopaque density gradient centrifugation and cryopreserved in liquid nitrogen vapor phase. Analytical flow cytometry was used to check the purity and quantity of each magnetically sorted T cell population. Genomic DNA was isolated from every sorted fraction and measured by UV absorbance on a Nanodrop 2000c. General study outcomes and caveats: Naive subsets generally had larger estimated clonotype richness than memory subsets did. Across a handful of donors, around 5.4% of naive CD4, approximately 3.6% of naive CD8, roughly 2.3% of memory CD4, and roughly 0.4% of memory CD8 clonotypes were shared. Based on pairwise subsampling, the degree of clonotype sharing among donors was expected to be affected by sequencing depth. Because the study included only a small number of donors, the genetic and exposure-history diversity represented was limited. Even with the large sequencing depth, rarefaction of the sorted-subset datasets indicated that sequencing was incomplete. Sampling was restricted to blood, and TCR repertoires in tissues likely differ from the TCR repertoires found in blood. Compared with non-shared clonotypes, clonotypes shared by all four sorted-subset donors had higher generation probabilities.

This clone was seen a few times. Its antigen is currently not known. Per-nucleotide qualities are absent, and no much larger clonotype sits a single base away. V is pared back by 5 bases and J by 4 bases, with 9 bases lying between the germline termini. The CDR3 goes from the cysteine to the phenylalanine over 13 residues. The read is trimmed to its CDR3 DNA, 39 bases read in frame from base 1. Looking up the germline V gene yields CDR1 SGHTA and CDR2 FQGTGA. Using the deep immunoSEQ assay, multiplex PCR amplified TCR CDR3 regions from genomic DNA. Extracted genomic DNA from each cell subset was distributed evenly across all wells of several immunoSEQ 96-well plates, and each plate was treated as a replicate. Each replicate PCR for sorted subsets received approximately 200 ng genomic DNA, equal to about 30,000 T cell genomes. Purified libraries were quantified with a Qubit 3.0 fluorometer, sized on a Bioanalyzer 2100, and re-quantified with the KAPA Library Quantification kit. Each immunoSEQ 96-well plate was sequenced on its own single-read 150-cycle Illumina NextSeq 550 flow cell. Turning to the authors' computational methods: Because the immunoSEQ output included only junctional sequences and no quality scores, the filtering could not be the same as the filtering used for full-length reads. Sequences were annotated with PyIR, a Python wrapper for IgBLAST v1.9, using IMGT germline references to assign V/J genes and CDR3. Reads were removed for weak V/J assignments (E-value above 1e-6), missing CDR3, stop codons, out-of-frame junctions, or ambiguous translated residues. V3J clonotypes were defined as sequences sharing an identical inferred V gene, J gene, and CDR3 amino acid sequence. To compute the percentage overlap between repertoires, the number of shared unique clonotypes was divided by the size of the smaller repertoire. Repertoire richness was assessed with RTK rarefaction, the Chao1 estimator, and Recon v2.1 estimates of unobserved clonotypes. Generation probabilities were computed with OLGA for all TCRbeta clonotypes obtained by the gDNA method from several donors. This is the immuneACCESS table as TCRdb keeps it, with only in-frame sequences that have V and J called. A part of the clones is gone; compared with another copy, unresolved V genes explain less than half, and the rest is unexplained. The DNA gave D and trimming, while V, J and clone size come from that table. This sample gives approximately 980,000 clones in total; approximately 76% of them show up just once. The ten largest clonotypes hold around 1.4% of the sample.

Sequencing was done on a sample of memory CD4+ T cells sorted from blood. Interpreted using the paper, the cell subset or site label stands for: CD45RA-negative fraction. The receptor's source is a man aged 18-30 years in good health. The rearrangement joined TRBV7-3 to TRBJ1-3; no D gene is confidently identified. The CDR3 has the sequence CASSTQNGNTIYF. The bases are TGTGCCAGCAGCACTCAGAACGGAAACACCATATATTTT. Full variable domain (CDR3 extended with the reference TRBV7-3 and TRBJ1-3 proteins): GAGVSQTPSNKVTEKGKYVELRCDPISGHTALYWYRQSLGQGPEFLIYFQGTGAADDSGLPNDRFFAVRPEGSVSTLKIQRTERGDSAVYLCASSTQNGNTIYFGEGSWLTVV.